Below are 28 T cell receptor beta chains sequenced from a single sample in a study of control samples from healthy donors and cancer patients. Sequencing was performed with immunoSEQ multiplex PCR; in TCRdb, only in-frame clones are kept and a portion is missing. The table includes more than 85,000 clones, around nine tenths detected once. Sequencing input: blood. The receptors were sampled from a woman in her 50s in good health.

The chain joins TRBV18 to TRBJ2-1, with 12 bases aligning to TRBD2. In germline, CDR1 is KGHSH, CDR2 LQKENI. The CDR3 length is 22 residues. The V segment lost 1 base and the J segment 1 base; nucleotides outside the gene matches: 17. The CDR3 loop reads CASSPQIMKWTSGAFSYNEQFF. CDR3 nucleotide sequence: TGTGCCAGCTCACCACAAATAATGAAATGGACTAGCGGGGCCTTTTCCTACAATGAGCAGTTCTTC.

The J gene is TRBJ2-7, the V gene TRBV7-9; TRBD2 matches at 7 bases. The CDR3 runs to 12 residues. Trimming removed 8 bases from V and 4 bases from J; junction bases left unmatched: 5. Germline V gene sequence: CDR1 SEHNR, CDR2 FQNEAQ (reference sequence). The CDR3 DNA follows: TGTGCCAGCGGGCGGGGGTTTTACGAGCAGTACTTC. It codes for CASGRGFYEQYF.

This rearrangement joins TRBV5-6 to TRBJ2-1; D gene ambiguous. CDR1 SGHDT and CDR2 YYEEEE come from the germline V gene. CDR3 size: 12 residues. With 1 base removed from V and 4 bases from J, the gap between germline ends came to 3 bases. This CDR3 reads CASSLWYNEQFF. The CDR3 nucleotides read TGTGCCAGCAGCTTGTGGTACAATGAGCAGTTCTTC. The complete variable domain, with remaining parts taken from reference TRBV5-6 and TRBJ2-1, reads DAGVTQSPTHLIKTRGQQVTLRCSPKSGHDTVSWYQQALGQGPQFIFQYYEEEERQRGNFPDRFSGHQFPNYSSELNVNALLLGDSALYLCASSLWYNEQFFGPGTRLTVL.

The chain carries TRBV11-2 and TRBJ1-1, with D perhaps TRBD1 (5 bases). Germline CDR1 reads SGHAT; CDR2 reads FQNNGV. CDR3 length equals 18 residues. Trimming shortened V by 4 bases and J by 6 bases, and 27 bases separated the two germline ends. CDR3 residues: CASSSQKFFQGINAEAFF. The CDR3 DNA follows: TGTGCCAGCAGCTCCCAGAAATTCTTTCAGGGAATCAACGCTGAAGCTTTCTTT.

The DNA for the CDR3 is TGTGCCAGCAGTCCTAACTCAGATACGCAGTATTTT. Its translation is CASSPNSDTQYF. The chain combines TRBV6-6 with TRBJ2-3; D not certain. V was pared by 5 bases and J by 4 bases, with 7 bases between. The CDR3 totals 12 residues. Germline V gene lookup returns CDR1 MNHNY and CDR2 SVGAGI (reference sequence).

The chain combines TRBV19 with TRBJ2-7; 8 nucleotides line up with TRBD1. The germline V gene has CDR1 LNHDA and CDR2 SQIVND (reference sequence). The CDR3 totals 14 residues. The junction had 4 bases not matched to a gene; V was cut back by 3 bases and J by 3 bases. The CDR3 spells CASSMRDRSYEQYF. The CDR3 nucleotides read TGTGCCAGTAGTATGCGGGACAGGAGCTACGAGCAGTACTTC.

This clone was counted a few times. This chain connects TRBV7-3 to TRBJ1-1; D not resolved. Germline CDR1 is SGHTA and CDR2 is FQGTGA. The V end lost 1 base, the J end lost 10 bases, and 16 bases lay between the germline ends. This CDR3 has 14 residues. The CDR3 nucleotides are TGTGCCAGCAGCTTAAAAACAAGGACCTTTGGAGCTTTCTTT. It is translated as CASSLKTRTFGAFF.

Here the CDR3 reads CASSLGTLPLLAADTQYF. The CDR3, as DNA: TGCGCCAGCAGCTTGGGCACCCTGCCCCTACTAGCGGCAGATACGCAGTATTTT. This chain joins TRBV5-1 and TRBJ2-3, with TRBD2 matching 8 bases. This CDR3 is built from 18 residues. J lost 4 bases, V lost 0 bases, and 13 bases had no gene match. Germline assignment: CDR1 SGHRS and CDR2 YFSETQ.

The V and J genes are TRBV4-3 and TRBJ2-2, with TRBD1 as a possible D gene (5 bases). Germline CDR1 is LGHNA and CDR2 is YSLEER. The CDR3 sequence is 16 residues long. V was trimmed by 5 bases and J by 3 bases, leaving 16 bases between them. In DNA form, the CDR3 reads TGCGCCAGCAGCGAGCTATATGGGGCCGACACCGGGGAGCTGTTTTTT. Protein sequence: CASSELYGADTGELFF.

This chain uses TRBV7-6 with TRBJ2-1; TRBD2 matches 8 bases. Germline V gene sequence: CDR1 SGHVS, CDR2 FNYEAQ. The CDR3 sequence is 16 residues long. J was trimmed by 3 bases and V by 5 bases; bases with no gene match: 9. The CDR3 protein is CASSALSGSLYNEQFF. CDR3 coding DNA: TGTGCCAGCAGCGCCTTGAGCGGGAGTCTCTACAATGAGCAGTTCTTC.

CDR3 sequence: CASSRGQSDTQYF. CDR3 nucleotides: TGTGCCAGCAGTCGGGGGCAATCAGATACGCAGTATTTT. V usage is TRBV12-3 or TRBV12-4 and J usage is TRBJ2-3, with D tentatively TRBD1 or TRBD2 (6 bases each). V lost 5 bases to trimming and J lost 4 bases, with 10 bases between them. CDR3 length equals 13 residues.

V usage is TRBV6-2 or TRBV6-3 and J usage is TRBJ2-7, with TRBD2 matching 11 bases. The V gene's germline CDR1 is MNHEY and CDR2 SVGEGT. J gave up 2 bases and V 5 bases, and 14 bases lay outside the gene matches. The CDR3 sequence is 18 residues long. The CDR3 sequence is CASSHYLKTSGETYEQYV. CDR3 DNA sequence: TGTGCCAGCAGTCACTACCTGAAGACTAGCGGGGAGACCTACGAGCAGTACGTC.

The chain employs TRBV18 and TRBJ1-1; D is undetermined. Trimming shortened V by 3 bases and J by 6 bases, and 11 bases separated the two germline ends. Germline CDR1 and CDR2: KGHSH and LQKENI. This CDR3 is built from 13 residues. CDR3 nucleotide sequence: TGTGCCAGCTCACCTCTCAATGAGGCTGAAGCTTTCTTT. Translated, it gives CASSPLNEAEAFF.

This clone showed up just once. This chain links TRBV18 with TRBJ2-7; D tentatively reads TRBD1 or TRBD2 (6 bases each). Germline CDR1 reads KGHSH; CDR2 reads LQKENI. V was clipped by 6 bases and J by 4 bases, with 13 bases between them. The CDR3 extends over 13 amino acids. CDR3 in DNA: TGTGCCAGCTCCGGGGGCGAGGAGTACGAGCAGTACGTC. This codes for CASSGGEEYEQYV.

This clone appeared a few times. This chain joins TRBV30 and TRBJ1-6, with 9 nucleotides matching TRBD1. The CDR3 has 17 amino acids. With V trimmed by 7 bases and J by 7 bases, 17 bases remained unmatched. Germline V gene data show CDR1 as GTSNPN and CDR2 as SVGIG (reference sequence). In DNA, the CDR3 is TGTGCCTCCCCCGTGGGACAGGGAATAGGTGGAAATTCACCCCTCCACTTT. Translated: CASPVGQGIGGNSPLHF.

The gene calls are TRBV11-3 and TRBJ2-3, with D unresolved. Trimming removed 5 bases at V and 2 bases at J, with 5 bases between. CDR3 length: 12 residues. The V gene's germline CDR1 is SGHNT and CDR2 YENEEA. DNA of the CDR3: TGTGCCAGCAGCAGAAACACAGATACGCAGTATTTT. Translating gives CASSRNTDTQYF.

The chain has TRBV18 and TRBJ1-1; 7 nucleotides line up with TRBD1. V was pared by 3 bases and J by 6 bases, with 7 bases of the junction left unmatched. This CDR3 spans 14 amino acids. Germline V gene lookup returns CDR1 KGHSH and CDR2 LQKENI. The CDR3 reads CASSPAGQAPEAFF. CDR3 coding DNA: TGTGCCAGCTCACCGGCAGGACAGGCCCCTGAAGCTTTCTTT.

The chain links TRBV7-9 to TRBJ2-1, with 12 bases aligning to TRBD2. CDR1 and CDR2 from the germline V gene are SEHNR and FQNEAQ (reference sequence). This CDR3 region has 14 residues. The V segment lost 11 bases and the J segment 6 bases; nucleotides outside the gene matches: 8. The chain's CDR3 is CAGLLAGGSNEQFF. The DNA of the CDR3 is TGTGCCGGATTGCTAGCGGGAGGGAGCAATGAGCAGTTCTTC.

The rearrangement uses TRBV5-4 and TRBJ2-6; D is uncertain. CDR1 SGHNT and CDR2 YYREEE come from the germline V gene (reference sequence). The CDR3 runs to 17 residues. Between the trimmed V and J ends, which lost 4 bases and 1 base, there was a span of 15 bases. CDR3 amino acids: CASSPSFLVSGANVLTF. Here the CDR3 DNA reads TGTGCCAGCAGCCCATCTTTCTTGGTATCTGGGGCCAACGTCCTGACTTTC.

This chain uses TRBV7-3 with TRBJ1-5, with 8 bases matching TRBD1. V was clipped by 5 bases and J by 0 bases; unmatched bases: 6. The CDR3 spans 16 residues. In germline, CDR1 is SGHTA, CDR2 FQGTGA. CDR3 in DNA: TGTGCCAGCAGCACCCTAGGACAGGGTAGCAATCAGCCCCAGCATTTT. This codes for CASSTLGQGSNQPQHF. The full variable domain, in which reference TRBV7-3 and TRBJ1-5 provide the parts outside the CDR3, is GAGVSQTPSNKVTEKGKYVELRCDPISGHTALYWYRQSLGQGPEFLIYFQGTGAADDSGLPNDRFFAVRPEGSVSTLKIQRTERGDSAVYLCASSTLGQGSNQPQHFGDGTRLSIL.

The CDR3 loop reads CASSLDPDMKTQYF. CDR3 nucleotide sequence: TGTGCCAGCAGCTTAGACCCGGACATGAAGACCCAGTACTTC. The rearrangement uses TRBV7-8 and TRBJ2-5; a weak D match, TRBD1 (5 bases). Trimming cost V 1 base and J 6 bases, with 12 bases left between them. The germline CDR1 and CDR2 sequences are SGHVS and FQNEAQ. The CDR3 has 14 amino acids.

The V gene is TRBV5-4, the J gene TRBJ1-1; TRBD1 might be the D (5 bases). Trimming removed 1 base from V and 6 bases from J, with 13 bases in between. Germline V lookup: CDR1 SGHNT, CDR2 YYREEE (reference sequence). The CDR3 runs 14 residues. CDR3 in DNA: TGTGCCAGCAGCTTGCGGGGGGAGGGCCCTGAAGCTTTCTTT. This translates into CASSLRGEGPEAFF.

The rearrangement joins TRBV9 to TRBJ2-6; D gene unclear. V lost 0 bases and J lost 4, with 8 bases in between. In germline, CDR1 is SGDLS, CDR2 YYNGEE. There are 15 residues in the CDR3. The CDR3 nucleotides are TGTGCCAGCAGCGTAGACGTGGGAGGGGCCAACGTCCTGACTTTC. It is translated as CASSVDVGGANVLTF.

The J gene is TRBJ1-2, the V gene TRBV5-1, with D perhaps TRBD1 (6 bases). Trimming cost V 5 bases and J 3 bases, with 11 bases left between them. The germline V gene encodes CDR1 SGHRS and CDR2 YFSETQ. The length of the CDR3 is 13 residues. In DNA, the CDR3 is TGCGCCAGCAGAAAGAACAGGGACTATGGCTACACCTTC. Amino acid sequence: CASRKNRDYGYTF.

The chain recombines TRBV11-3 with TRBJ2-3, with TRBD2 matching 13 bases. V shed 1 base and J 2 bases; nucleotides not matched to a gene: 6. CDR3 length equals 18 residues. In germline, CDR1 is SGHNT, CDR2 YENEEA. CDR3 sequence reads: CASSLGTTSGGTTDTQYF. The CDR3 DNA is TGTGCCAGCAGCTTAGGTACGACTAGCGGGGGGACCACAGATACGCAGTATTTT.

The chain links TRBV27 to TRBJ2-7; 7 nucleotides agree with TRBD1. Germline V gene data show CDR1 as MNHEY and CDR2 as SMNVEV (reference sequence). This CDR3 spans 15 amino acids. The V gene end was trimmed by 7 bases and the J gene end by 0 bases; junction bases not matched to a gene: 9. This chain's CDR3 is CASTPGDSYSYEQYV. The CDR3 region has the DNA TGTGCCAGCACCCCTGGGGACAGTTACTCCTACGAGCAGTACGTC.

The chain has TRBV7-8 and TRBJ2-1, with D hard to call. Trimming pared 3 bases from V and 4 bases from J, leaving 4 bases between. This CDR3 spans 12 amino acids. CDR1 SGHVS and CDR2 FQNEAQ come from the germline V gene. The CDR3 protein is CASSFVYNEQFF. The CDR3, as DNA: TGTGCCAGCAGCTTCGTTTACAATGAGCAGTTCTTC.

This clone is a singleton in its sample. This chain joins TRBV7-9 and TRBJ2-3, with TRBD2 identical over 14 bases. The CDR3 contains 16 residues. CDR1 and CDR2 (germline): SEHNR, FQNEAQ (reference sequence). The V segment lost 6 bases and the J segment 4 bases; nucleotides outside the gene matches: 6. CDR3 amino acids: CASRRTSGGTADTQYF. CDR3 nucleotides: TGTGCCAGCAGGCGGACTAGCGGGGGGACGGCAGATACGCAGTATTTT.